The table lists the clone carrying this T cell receptor beta chain with many counts. Antigen specificity is unknown. Primers used in a second PCR of roughly 6 to 11 cycles were a sample-barcoded 5' primer and a J-beta primer mix. MiXCR, run by TCRdb on the 5' RACE reads, gives a single entry per CDR3 protein. This repertoire shows 650,000 to 700,000 distinct CDR3 sequences, over 40% found once; its top ten account for roughly 13%. These data are taken from a study of blood T cells in healthy people across ages. Findings and limits, study-wide: Per million T cells, TCR beta diversity dropped roughly linearly as age increased.

The study drew donors from healthy Caucasian individuals in Russia aged roughly 6 to 90. Trimming stripped 3 bases from V and 5 bases from J, with 18 bases between. The CDR3 length is 16 residues. Germline CDR1 SGHAT, CDR2 FQNNGV. This sequence joins TRBV11-2 and TRBJ2-3, with D maybe TRBD2 (6 bases). The clonotype was recovered from a woman of 80 years or more in good health. Material: blood. The CDR3 spells CASSLGSSARIDTQYF. For the CDR3, the DNA is TGTGCCAGCAGCTTGGGTTCTAGCGCGAGAATAGATACGCAGTATTTT.